This TCR beta chain comes out of a study of blood T cells in healthy people across ages. This clonotype was recorded at least ten times. No fewer than 6 million PBMCs went into each sample. This CDR3 comprises 14 residues. Losses at the gene ends were 5 bases for V and 3 bases for J; bases not matched to a gene: 2. CDR1 is SGDLS and CDR2 is YYNGEE in the germline V gene. A second PCR, run for about 7 to 11 cycles, used a sample-barcoded 5' primer plus a J-beta primer mix. TCRdb reanalysed the 5' RACE reads using MiXCR and keeps one entry per CDR3 protein. The table shows around 1.7 million distinct CDR3 sequences, with 28% occurring only once.

The specimen was blood. The V and J genes are TRBV9 and TRBJ2-5, with 12 bases fitting TRBD2. The sequence was obtained from a woman in her thirties in good health. The CDR3 DNA reads TGTGCCAGCAGTCCTAGCGGGGGGGAAGAGACCCAGTACTTC. It translates to CASSPSGGEETQYF.